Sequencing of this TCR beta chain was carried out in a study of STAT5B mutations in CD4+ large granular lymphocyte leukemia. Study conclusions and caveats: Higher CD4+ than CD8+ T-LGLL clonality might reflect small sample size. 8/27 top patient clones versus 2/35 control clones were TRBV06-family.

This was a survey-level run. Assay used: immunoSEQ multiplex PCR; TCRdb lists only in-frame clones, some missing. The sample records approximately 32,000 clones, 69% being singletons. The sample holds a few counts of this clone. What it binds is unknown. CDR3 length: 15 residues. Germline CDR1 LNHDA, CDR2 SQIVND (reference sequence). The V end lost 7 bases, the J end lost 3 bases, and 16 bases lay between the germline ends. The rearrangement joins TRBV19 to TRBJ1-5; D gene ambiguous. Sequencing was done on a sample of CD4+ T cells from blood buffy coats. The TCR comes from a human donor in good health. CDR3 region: CASKSPSGNNQPQHF. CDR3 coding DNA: TGTGCCAGTAAATCCCCAAGCGGGAACAATCAGCCCCAGCATTTT. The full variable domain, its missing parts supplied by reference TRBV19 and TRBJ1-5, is DGGITQSPKYLFRKEGQNVTLSCEQNLNHDAMYWYRQDPGQGLRLIYYSQIVNDFQKGDIAEGYSVSREKKESFPLTVTSAQKNPTAFYLCASKSPSGNNQPQHFGDGTRLSIL.